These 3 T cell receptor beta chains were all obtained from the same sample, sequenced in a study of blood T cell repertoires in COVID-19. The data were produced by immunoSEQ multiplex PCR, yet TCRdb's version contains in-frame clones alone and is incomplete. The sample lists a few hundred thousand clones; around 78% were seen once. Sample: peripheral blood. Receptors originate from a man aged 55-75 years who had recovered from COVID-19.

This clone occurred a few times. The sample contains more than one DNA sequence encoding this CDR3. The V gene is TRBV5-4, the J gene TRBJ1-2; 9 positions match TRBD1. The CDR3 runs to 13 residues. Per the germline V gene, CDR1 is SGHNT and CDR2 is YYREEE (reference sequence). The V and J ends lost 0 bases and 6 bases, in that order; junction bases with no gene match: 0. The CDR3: CASSLDRGHGYTF. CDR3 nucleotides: TGTGCCAGCAGCTTGGACAGGGGGCATGGCTACACCTTC.

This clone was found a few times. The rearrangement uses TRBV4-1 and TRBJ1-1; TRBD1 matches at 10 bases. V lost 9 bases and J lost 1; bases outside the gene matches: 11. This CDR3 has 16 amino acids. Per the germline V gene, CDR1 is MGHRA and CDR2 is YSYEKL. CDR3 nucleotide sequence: TGCGCCAGTCAGGGACAGGGGATGGGCCAGAACACTGAAGCTTTCTTT. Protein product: CASQGQGMGQNTEAFF.

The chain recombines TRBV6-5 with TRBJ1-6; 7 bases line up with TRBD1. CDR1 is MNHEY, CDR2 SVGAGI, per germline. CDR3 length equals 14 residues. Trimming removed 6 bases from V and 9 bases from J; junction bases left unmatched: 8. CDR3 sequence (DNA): TGTGCCAGCAGGACCCAGGGGGTCGGTTCACCCCTCCACTTT. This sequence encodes CASRTQGVGSPLHF.